The entry below gives a single T cell receptor beta chain sequence along with its context. The antigen is unknown. This entry comes from a study of cytomegalovirus exposure and HLA in healthy donors. Findings and limits, study-wide: Presence/absence analyses treated sequencing depth as roughly uniform across donors.

PCR employed 60 Vbeta and 13 Jbeta primers. Some clones are missing from TCRdb's copy, which holds only in-frame ones; the method was immunoSEQ multiplex PCR. Of 150,000 to 200,000 clones in the sample, 76% were seen once. This CDR3 has 13 amino acids. V dropped 9 bases and J dropped 5 bases, with 15 bases sitting between them. The germline CDR1 and CDR2 sequences are SGHTA and FQGTGA. The sequenced material came from PBMCs. This TCR was sampled from a man between 18 and 35 years old in good health and CMV-seronegative. The chain links TRBV7-3 to TRBJ2-3, with D possibly matching TRBD1 (5 bases). CDR3 residues: CASGAGFGDTQYF. Here the CDR3 DNA reads TGTGCCAGTGGGGCAGGGTTCGGAGATACGCAGTATTTT.